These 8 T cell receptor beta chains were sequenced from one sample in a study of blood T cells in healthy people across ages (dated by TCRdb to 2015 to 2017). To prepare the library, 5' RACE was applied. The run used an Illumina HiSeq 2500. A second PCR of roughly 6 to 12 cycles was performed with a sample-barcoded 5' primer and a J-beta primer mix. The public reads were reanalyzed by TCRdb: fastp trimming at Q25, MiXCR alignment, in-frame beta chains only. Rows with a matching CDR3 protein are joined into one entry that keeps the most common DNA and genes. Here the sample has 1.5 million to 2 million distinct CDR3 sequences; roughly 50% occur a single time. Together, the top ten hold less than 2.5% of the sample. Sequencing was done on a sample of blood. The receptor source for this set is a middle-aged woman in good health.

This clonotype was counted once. CDR3 coding DNA: TGTGCCAGCAGTTACGCCCTTGGGGGGGGGATGGATACGCAGTATTTT. It is translated as CASSYALGGGMDTQYF. This chain uses TRBV2 with TRBJ2-3; the match to TRBD2 covers 7 bases. This CDR3 region has 16 residues. Germline-derived CDR1 and CDR2 are SNHLY and FYNNEI. The ends lost 5 bases at V and 6 bases at J; junction bases unmatched: 14.

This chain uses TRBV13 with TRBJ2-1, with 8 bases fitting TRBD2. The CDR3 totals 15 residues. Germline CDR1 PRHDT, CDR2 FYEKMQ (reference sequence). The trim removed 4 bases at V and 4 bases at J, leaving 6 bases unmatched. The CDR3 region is CASSWASGGYNEQFF. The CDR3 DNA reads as TGTGCCAGCAGCTGGGCCAGCGGGGGTTACAATGAGCAGTTCTTC.

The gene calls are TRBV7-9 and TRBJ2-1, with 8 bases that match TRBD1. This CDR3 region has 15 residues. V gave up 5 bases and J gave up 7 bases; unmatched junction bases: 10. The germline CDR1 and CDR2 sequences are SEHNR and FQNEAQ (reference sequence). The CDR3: CASSRLGQALNEQFF. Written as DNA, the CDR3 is TGTGCCAGCAGCCGCCTGGGACAGGCGCTGAATGAGCAGTTCTTC.

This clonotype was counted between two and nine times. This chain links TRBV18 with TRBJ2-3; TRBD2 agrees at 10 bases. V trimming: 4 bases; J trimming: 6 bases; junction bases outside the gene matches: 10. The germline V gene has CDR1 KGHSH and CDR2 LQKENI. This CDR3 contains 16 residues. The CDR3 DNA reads TGTGCCAGCTCACAGTCGACTAGCGGGTCTACGGATACGCAGTATTTT. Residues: CASSQSTSGSTDTQYF.

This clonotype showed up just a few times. In DNA form, the CDR3 reads TGTGCCAGCAGTTCCGCGACAGGGAGCCTTGAGCAGTTCTTC. It yields the protein CASSSATGSLEQFF. The chain uses TRBV28 and TRBJ2-1; TRBD1 matches 7 bases. J lost 9 bases, V lost 4 bases, and 9 bases had no gene match. The length of the CDR3 is 14 residues. Per the germline V gene, CDR1 is MDHEN and CDR2 is SYDVKM. Looking up the rest from reference TRBV28 and TRBJ2-1 gives the full variable domain: DVKVTQSSRYLVKRTGEKVFLECVQDMDHENMFWYRQDPGLGLRLIYFSYDVKMKEKGDIPEGYSVSREKKERFSLILESASTNQTSMYLCASSSATGSLEQFFGPGTRLTVL.

CDR3 nucleotides: TGCAGCGTAGACACGGGGAACCCAGGCTACACCTTC. This sequence encodes CSVDTGNPGYTF. V is TRBV29-1 and J is TRBJ1-2, with no clear D. Germline V lookup: CDR1 SQVTM, CDR2 ANQGSEA. The CDR3 has 12 residues. V lost 6 bases and J 8 bases, leaving 16 bases between the germline ends.

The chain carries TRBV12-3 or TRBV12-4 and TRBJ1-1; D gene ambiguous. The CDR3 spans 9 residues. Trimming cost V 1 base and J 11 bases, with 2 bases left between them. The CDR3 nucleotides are TGTGCCAGCAGTTTAGGTGCTTTCTTT. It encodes CASSLGAFF.

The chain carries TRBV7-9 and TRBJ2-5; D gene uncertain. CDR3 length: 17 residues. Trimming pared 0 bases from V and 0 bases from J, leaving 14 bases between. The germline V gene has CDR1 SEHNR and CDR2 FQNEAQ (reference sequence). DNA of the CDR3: TGTGCCAGCAGCTTAGCGAGGAGCGCAGTCTACCAAGAGACCCAGTACTTC. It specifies CASSLARSAVYQETQYF.